This record covers a single T cell receptor (beta chain). This clonotype showed up just a few times. The antigen this receptor binds is unknown. No base-level quality is on record; no much larger clone is a single base apart. This entry is derived from a study of human T cells and chemical hapten exposure (TCRdb year 2021). Background on the whole study: For sensitization, 2% DPC in acetone was applied to a roughly 2 cm by roughly 2 cm area of upper inner arm skin. Most of the patients in the cohort were female, and the cohort covered alopecia areata with under or over 50% scalp involvement, alopecia totalis and alopecia universalis. Weekly therapeutic DPC doses were additionally applied to the scalp of patients throughout the roughly 23-week study period. Around 29 alopecia patients provided blood for TCR sequencing at one to four time points (pre-sensitization, 2, 6 and 24 weeks). Patch testing was done on the upper back using Finn chambers containing 0.01% DPC, and results were scored after 6 days according to International Contact Dermatitis Research Group standards. Blood samples were taken from patients before sensitization (week 0) and then at 2, 6 and about 24 weeks after DPC sensitization. Peripheral blood TCR repertoire changes were tracked in vivo in alopecia patients during primary and secondary sensitization to the hapten diphenylcyclopropenone (DPC). Libraries were combined into a pool for sequencing, and differences in TCR yield between samples came mainly from small differences in library volumes within the pool.

The library was built by means of RACE. TCRdb names NextSeq 500 as the instrument used. Library preparation attached unique molecular identifiers to individual cDNA molecules for quantitative, reproducible TCR counting. Each blood RNA sample was used to sequence both TCR alpha and TCR beta chains. Under the source paper's analysis protocol: A median of around 100,000 TCRs per sample was observed, with a range of about 20,000 to 750,000. V, J and CDR3 annotation of the TCR reads was carried out using the Decombinator software suite. For PS versus PT1 abundance plots, all samples were subsampled to the same number of TCRs (28,000). TCRs were defined as expanded if absent before sensitization and observed at least eight times at the 2-week time point. TCRdb took the public reads, trimmed them with fastp at Q25, ran MiXCR for clone calling and kept in-frame beta chains. Rows are unified per CDR3 protein, each entry keeping the most common DNA and genes. The V and J calls follow TCRdb's processing rather than the paper's. The sample table lists 340,000 or so distinct CDR3 sequences, around 7% of them with a count of one. The top ten clonotypes cover 8.4% of the sample.

Results and caveats for the whole study, not just this receptor: Alopecia, a presumed autoimmune disease, was present in all patients, so the immune response of the patients might differ from that of healthy individuals. Expanded TCRs formed significantly more large CDR3 similarity clusters than pre-sensitization or healthy control sets, consistent with antigen-driven responses. Patch test score correlated positively with the number of PT1 expanded TCRs, reaching significance at thresholds 8, 16 and 32 but not at 4. DPC sensitization did not change the number of TCRs with a frequency above 1 in 1000, and there was no evidence of changes in global repertoire structure. Repeated subsampling changed both the strength of the expansion versus patch-test correlation and the threshold at which the correlation became significant.

The CDR3 sequence holds 15 residues, the cysteine and phenylalanine included. Only the CDR3 part of the read is kept: 45 bases, read in frame from the first base. Taken from the germline V gene (reference sequence), the CDR1 and CDR2 loops are LNHNV and YYDKDF. At the junction V is shortened by 0 bases and J by 6 bases, with 13 bases in between. The intended sense of this specimen's time point label: patch test 1, 2 weeks after DPC sensitization. The treatment or condition label of this sample denotes: therapeutic diphenylcyclopropenone sensitization with weekly scalp DPC. At every patch-test visit, the blood draw took place before the patch test was put on. Patients were considered eligible if aged 18 to 70, diagnosed with alopecia and deemed suitable for DPC therapy, and patients were excluded if pregnant. Unfractionated whole blood was collected in Tempus Blood RNA tubes, and total RNA was extracted from that blood.

Specimen: whole blood, collected in connection with sensitization to the hapten diphenylcyclopropenone (DPC). The sequence derives from a woman aged 18-35 years with alopecia areata. Some clones in this sample may be carry-over from other donors' samples. The V gene is TRBV15 and the J gene is TRBJ2-3, with the D gene too uncertain to name. The CDR3 region reads CATSRDLDTSDTQYF. The nucleotides are TGTGCCACCAGCAGAGATTTGGATACGTCGGATACGCAGTATTTT.